This T cell receptor (beta chain) was obtained from a study of beta chain features in type 1 diabetes. This clone occurred a few times. As yet, its antigen is unknown. The germline CDR1 and CDR2 sequences are MGHDK and SYGVNS. The trim removed 10 bases at V and 10 bases at J, leaving 5 bases unmatched. The CDR3 is 13 residues long. Expressed TCRB transcripts were sequenced because the entire RNA isolate underwent reverse transcription. This table comes from immunoSEQ multiplex PCR, and its TCRdb copy is limited to in-frame clones, with some not included. The sample comprises around 250,000 clones, 13% to 15% of which are singletons, and roughly 0.024% rests with the top ten. Findings and limits, study-wide: Researchers cautioned that cDNA sequencing could over-represent cells with high TCR expression.

The sequence was obtained from a woman aged 40 to 55 in good health. This rearrangement joins TRBV25-1 to TRBJ1-6, with 12 bases identical to TRBD1. Sequencing was performed on naive CD4+ T cells from blood. The CDR3 region is CATAGQGASPLHF. CDR3 sequence (DNA): TGTGCCACCGCGGGACAGGGGGCCTCACCCCTCCACTTT. Full variable domain (rest looked up from reference TRBV25-1 and TRBJ1-6): EADIYQTPRYLVIGTGKKITLECSQTMGHDKMYWYQQDPGMELHLIHYSYGVNSTEKGDLSSESTVSRIRTEHFPLTLESARPSHTSQYLCATAGQGASPLHFGNGTRLTVT.